This entry features one T cell receptor beta chain sequence. These data come from a study of T-cell reconstitution after alpha-beta-depleted transplantation in children. Germline assignment: CDR1 DFQATT and CDR2 SNEGSKA (reference sequence). With V trimmed by 6 bases and J by 1 base, 8 bases remained unmatched. CDR3 length: 14 residues. Preparation of the TCRbeta library used unique molecular identifiers. In TCRdb, the PCR reads were re-called with MiXCR into one record per CDR3 protein. This sample carries nearly 400,000 distinct CDR3 sequences, around 21% of them seen once, and the ten largest clones take less than 4.5%.

The chain is built from TRBV20-1 and TRBJ1-1; 7 bases align to TRBD1. The source of this sequence is a human donor who donated a stem cell graft to a child with acute myeloid leukemia. The material sequenced was PBMCs from the stem cell graft donor, taken from the stem cell graft. CDR3 coding DNA: TGCAGTGCCGAACCAGGGGGGTGGAACACTGAAGCTTTCTTT. The encoded protein is CSAEPGGWNTEAFF.